This T cell receptor beta chain was retrieved from a study of cytomegalovirus exposure and HLA in healthy donors. Findings of the study overall: Researchers counted around 150 TCR beta chains as cytomegalovirus-associated.

A note on this clone: Its antigen is currently unknown.

The V gene end was trimmed by 5 bases and the J gene end by 3 bases; junction bases not matched to a gene: 6. Germline V gene data show CDR1 as MNHEY and CDR2 as SMNVEV (reference sequence). The length of the CDR3 is 15 residues. Using immunoSEQ multiplex PCR, the repertoire was profiled, and TCRdb retains in-frame clones only, with some absent. The repertoire holds approximately 160,000 clones, more than 80% seen once, with more than 2.5% in the top ten. The clonotype originates from a woman aged 18-30 years in good health and CMV-seropositive. Material for sequencing was PBMCs. The V call is TRBV27, the J call TRBJ1-1; TRBD1 aligns across 10 bases. In nucleotides, the CDR3 is TGTGCCAGCAGTCCAGGGACAGGGGTGGACACTGAAGCTTTCTTT. It codes for CASSPGTGVDTEAFF.